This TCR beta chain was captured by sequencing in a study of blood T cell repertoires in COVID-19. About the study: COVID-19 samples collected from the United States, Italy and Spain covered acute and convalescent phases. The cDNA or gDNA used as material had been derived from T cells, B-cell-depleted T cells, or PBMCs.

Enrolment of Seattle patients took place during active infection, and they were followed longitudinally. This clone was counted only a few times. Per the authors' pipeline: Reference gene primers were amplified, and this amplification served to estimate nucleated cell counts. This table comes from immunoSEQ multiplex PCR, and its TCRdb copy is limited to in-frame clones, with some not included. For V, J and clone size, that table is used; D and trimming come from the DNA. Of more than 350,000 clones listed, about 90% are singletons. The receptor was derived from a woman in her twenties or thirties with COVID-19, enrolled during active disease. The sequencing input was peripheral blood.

CDR3 nucleotide sequence: TGTGCCAGCAGCGCGCGGACAGGGACTAACTATGGCTACACCTTC. Protein: CASSARTGTNYGYTF. J is TRBJ1-2 and V is TRBV9, with 8 bases that match TRBD1. V shed 3 bases and J 0 bases; nucleotides not matched to a gene: 4. In germline, CDR1 is SGDLS, CDR2 YYNGEE. The CDR3 sequence is 15 residues long. Using reference TRBV9 and TRBJ1-2 for the parts outside the CDR3, the full variable domain is DSGVTQTPKHLITATGQRVTLRCSPRSGDLSVYWYQQSLDQGLQFLIQYYNGEERAKGNILERFSAQQFPDLHSELNLSSLELGDSALYFCASSARTGTNYGYTFGSGTRLTVV.